These 9 T cell receptor beta chains were sequenced from one sample in a study of identical twins (TCRdb year 2016). Libraries were made using 5' RACE. Instrument used: Illumina HiSeq 2000. TCRdb reworked the public reads: Q25 trimming with fastp, MiXCR clone assembly, productive beta chains retained. Here each entry gathers all rows of one CDR3 protein and keeps the most common genes and DNA. The sample data list 450,000 to 650,000 distinct CDR3 sequences, and 9.6% of these were observed just once. The ten largest clones take up 3% of the sample. These data also formed part of another study, on yellow fever vaccine responses in identical twins.

The specimen sequenced was PBMCs. Every receptor here comes from a woman between 18 and 29 years old in good health.

In its sample, this clonotype was seen many times. This chain uses TRBV12-5 with TRBJ2-3; unclear D gene. The CDR3 extends over 14 amino acids. Germline loops: CDR1 LGHNT, CDR2 FRNRAP. Trimming cost V 7 bases and J 5 bases, with 16 bases left between them. The CDR3 here is CASVPPPPGDTQYF. CDR3 nucleotides: TGTGCTAGTGTTCCTCCGCCTCCCGGAGATACGCAGTATTTT.

This clonotype was seen a handful of times. The V call is TRBV4-3, the J call TRBJ2-1; D is unclear. CDR3 length: 12 residues. Trimming pared 1 base from V and 13 bases from J, leaving 11 bases between. The V gene's germline CDR1 is LGHNA and CDR2 YSLEER. The CDR3 reads CASSQGRTEQFF. CDR3 bases: TGCGCCAGCAGCCAAGGTAGGACGGAACAGTTCTTC.

The rearrangement links TRBV9 to TRBJ2-7, with 8 positions matching TRBD1. The germline V gene has CDR1 SGDLS and CDR2 YYNGEE. V gave up 4 bases and J gave up 7 bases; unmatched junction bases: 10. The CDR3 covers 14 residues. The CDR3 region has the DNA TGTGCCAGCAGCCCGGACAGGGCAAAGGGGGAGCAGTACTTC. It is translated as CASSPDRAKGEQYF.

This clonotype was seen a handful of times. This sequence joins TRBV7-2 and TRBJ2-7; 8 positions agree with TRBD1. J gave up 2 bases and V 7 bases, and 13 bases lay outside the gene matches. The CDR3 runs 16 residues. From germline, CDR1 is SGHTA and CDR2 FQGNSA. CDR3 coding DNA: TGTGCCAGCACCGTGAACCGGGACAGGCCTACCTACGAGCAGTACTTC. This encodes CASTVNRDRPTYEQYF.

In this sample, this clonotype turned up many times. The chain has TRBV4-3 and TRBJ2-7; TRBD2 is a possible D gene (5 bases). The CDR3 extends over 16 amino acids. Germline V gives CDR1 LGHNA, CDR2 YSLEER. The ends were cut back, 2 bases at V and 0 bases at J, with 14 bases in the middle. This CDR3 reads CASSQHPGSSSYEQYF. Written as DNA, the CDR3 is TGCGCCAGCAGCCAACATCCGGGGTCTAGCTCCTACGAGCAGTACTTC.

The genes are TRBV4-3 and TRBJ2-5; tentative D call: TRBD2 (5 bases). This CDR3 spans 15 amino acids. Germline V gene lookup returns CDR1 LGHNA and CDR2 YSLEER. V was clipped by 0 bases and J by 10 bases, with 18 bases between them. For the CDR3, the DNA is TGCGCCAGCAGCCAAGAATACTACCCCGGCCGGGACCAGTACTTC. Translated: CASSQEYYPGRDQYF.

Ten or more counts support this clonotype. The chain employs TRBV11-2 and TRBJ2-7; 13 nucleotides align to TRBD2. The V gene end was trimmed by 5 bases and the J gene end by 7 bases; junction bases not matched to a gene: 8. CDR1 is SGHAT and CDR2 is FQNNGV in the germline V gene. The CDR3 consists of 15 residues. CDR3 in DNA: TGTGCCAGCAGCCCTAGACTAGCGGGAGGTAGGGAGCAGTACTTC. As protein: CASSPRLAGGREQYF.

The V call is TRBV5-1, the J call TRBJ1-1; possibly TRBD1 for D (5 bases). This CDR3 has 15 amino acids. V gave up 5 bases and J gave up 1 base, with 15 bases separating them. Germline loops: CDR1 SGHRS, CDR2 YFSETQ. The chain's CDR3 is CASRSGTTSNTEAFF. The DNA of the CDR3 is TGCGCCAGCAGGAGCGGGACTACTTCGAACACTGAAGCTTTCTTT. Based on the CDR3 plus reference TRBV5-1 and TRBJ1-1, the full variable domain is KAGVTQTPRYLIKTRGQQVTLSCSPISGHRSVSWYQQTPGQGLQFLFEYFSETQRNKGNFPGRFSGRQFSNSRSEMNVSTLELGDSALYLCASRSGTTSNTEAFFGQGTRLTVV.

This clonotype has only a few counts. This sequence joins TRBV6-5 and TRBJ2-1; D is perhaps TRBD1 (5 bases). This CDR3 spans 15 amino acids. Trimming pared 1 base from V and 2 bases from J, leaving 9 bases between. Looked up from germline, CDR1 is MNHEY and CDR2 is SVGAGI. The CDR3 spells CASSYYDSAYNEQFF. Written as DNA, the CDR3 is TGTGCCAGCAGTTACTACGACAGTGCCTACAATGAGCAGTTCTTC.